This TCR beta chain was captured in a study of monozygotic twins with inflammatory bowel disease. TCRdb reprocessed the 5' RACE reads, keeping one entry per CDR3 protein, no DNA. This sample's table reports over 110,000 distinct CDR3 sequences. The germline V gene has CDR1 LNHDA and CDR2 SQIVND (reference sequence). The CDR3 has 13 residues. The rearrangement joins TRBV19 to TRBJ2-7. Sequenced input: blood. The TCR comes from a human donor with ulcerative colitis or Crohn's disease, or a healthy co-twin of an affected twin (not recorded which). The chain's CDR3 is CASSMTLHYEQYF.